The entry below gives a single T cell receptor (beta chain) sequence along with its context. Antigen: not known. In the PCR, 60 Vbeta and 13 Jbeta primers were used. The protocol was immunoSEQ multiplex PCR, while the TCRdb copy is restricted to in-frame clones and leaves out a portion. The sample comprises hundreds of thousands of clones, approximately 82% of which are singletons, and approximately 0.5% rests with the top ten. This sample is part of a study of cytomegalovirus exposure and HLA in healthy donors. As for the study in general: Early release data held some 79 million unique TCRs from HLA-typed donors.

Per the germline V gene, CDR1 is SNHLY and CDR2 is FYNNEI. The CDR3 is made up of 16 amino acids. V was pared by 3 bases and J by 6 bases, with 12 bases of the junction left unmatched. Study-level points and caveats: In vitro testing confirmed a few CMV-associated chains as specific for CMV antigens.

Sequencing input: PBMCs. This TCR was sampled from a woman aged 40 to 50 in good health and CMV-seronegative. The chain recombines TRBV2 with TRBJ1-1, with 8 bases that match TRBD1. This CDR3 reads CASSEIRNTGGAEAFF. The CDR3 nucleotides are TGTGCCAGCAGTGAGATCCGGAATACAGGGGGGGCTGAAGCTTTCTTT.